The 20 T cell receptor beta chains reported below all come from one sample, sequenced in a study of Ad26.COV2.S vaccination and SARS-CoV-2 variants. Described treatment: approximately 18 received Ad26.COV2.S at low or high dose, single or two shots; several received placebo; per-sample allocation not given. The samples were gathered on day 63 after the first injection of vaccine or placebo. Using immunoSEQ multiplex PCR, the repertoire was profiled, and TCRdb retains in-frame clones only, with some absent. The repertoire has a few hundred thousand clones, around 90% of them found once; the top ten carry roughly 3.1%. Sequenced here: peripheral blood, sampled in a trial of Ad26.COV2.S vaccine versus placebo. The receptors here all came from a person aged 18-60 years who received the Ad26.COV2.S COVID-19 vaccine or a placebo.

The chain links TRBV6-5 to TRBJ1-6; possibly TRBD1 for D (6 bases). This CDR3 is built from 13 residues. The V gene's germline CDR1 is MNHEY and CDR2 SVGAGI. V gave up 7 bases and J gave up 6 bases, with 10 bases separating them. The CDR3 DNA reads as TGTGCCAGCAAACAGGGAGTTAATTCACCCCTCCACTTT. The encoded protein is CASKQGVNSPLHF.

This clone was seen a few times. The chain employs TRBV5-4 and TRBJ1-1; 8 nucleotides agree with TRBD1. In germline, CDR1 is SGHNT, CDR2 YYREEE (reference sequence). The junction had 3 bases not matched to a gene; V was cut back by 4 bases and J by 1 base. The CDR3 is 14 residues long. CDR3 DNA: TGTGCCAGCAGCCCCCAGGGGGCGAACACTGAAGCTTTCTTT. The encoded protein is CASSPQGANTEAFF.

About this clone: The same CDR3 also results from other DNA sequences found in this sample. CDR3 sequence (DNA): TGCGCCAGCAGCTTGGCCGGGGACGGGAATCAGCCCCAGCATTTT. Its protein is CASSLAGDGNQPQHF. The chain recombines TRBV5-1 with TRBJ1-5; possibly TRBD1 for D (5 bases). CDR1 is SGHRS, CDR2 YFSETQ, per germline. The CDR3 runs to 15 residues. The V end was cut by 0 bases, the J end by 4 bases, with 11 bases between.

This sequence joins TRBV9 and TRBJ2-3; 12 positions match TRBD2. V shed 3 bases and J 2 bases; nucleotides not matched to a gene: 4. The CDR3 length is 16 residues. Germline CDR1 reads SGDLS; CDR2 reads YYNGEE. The CDR3 here is CASSALAGGNTDTQYF. CDR3 bases: TGTGCCAGCAGCGCCCTAGCGGGGGGGAACACAGATACGCAGTATTTT.

The V and J genes are TRBV6-6 and TRBJ1-1; D is perhaps TRBD1 (6 bases). CDR1 MNHNY and CDR2 SVGAGI come from the germline V gene (reference sequence). Trimming pared 3 bases from V and 1 base from J, leaving 9 bases between. The CDR3 has 14 residues. This CDR3 reads CASSYGGRNTEAFF. The CDR3 DNA follows: TGTGCCAGCAGTTATGGGGGCAGGAACACTGAAGCTTTCTTT.

The table lists this clone with a count of one. The chain is built from TRBV4-3 and TRBJ1-2; D unclear. This CDR3 comprises 14 residues. Germline V CDR1 and CDR2: LGHNA, YSLEER. V shed 0 bases and J shed 2 bases, with 7 bases lying between them. The CDR3 DNA follows: TGCGCCAGCAGCCAAGATCCCAGCAACTATGGCTACACCTTC. Translating gives CASSQDPSNYGYTF.

This chain links TRBV18 with TRBJ1-4, with TRBD1 matching over 7 bases. In germline, CDR1 is KGHSH, CDR2 LQKENI. This CDR3 is 14 amino acids long. V shed 1 base, J shed 6 bases, and the junction held 2 bases outside the gene matches. The CDR3 is CASSPQGADEKLFF. The CDR3 bases are TGTGCCAGCTCACCACAGGGGGCGGATGAAAAACTGTTTTTT.

The chain combines TRBV29-1 with TRBJ1-1; D might be TRBD1 (6 bases). V gave up 4 bases and J gave up 3 bases, with 9 bases separating them. This CDR3 is 12 amino acids long. Per the germline V gene, CDR1 is SQVTM and CDR2 is ANQGSEA. The CDR3 bases are TGCAGCGTTGTGGGGGCGTACACTGAAGCTTTCTTT. This translates into CSVVGAYTEAFF. Using reference TRBV29-1 and TRBJ1-1 for the parts outside the CDR3, the full variable domain is SAVISQKPSRDICQRGTSLTIQCQVDSQVTMMFWYRQQPGQSLTLIATANQGSEATYESGFVIDKFPISRPNLTFSTLTVSNMSPEDSSIYLCSVVGAYTEAFFGQGTRLTVV.

The chain couples TRBV11-2 to TRBJ2-6, with D unresolved. This CDR3 is 15 amino acids long. CDR1 SGHAT and CDR2 FQNNGV come from the germline V gene. Deletions cut 5 bases from V and 0 bases from J, with 8 bases between. CDR3 amino acids: CASSRYYSGANVLTF. CDR3 nucleotides: TGTGCCAGCAGCCGGTACTACTCTGGGGCCAACGTCCTGACTTTC.

The gene calls are TRBV4-2 and TRBJ1-1; weak D call: TRBD1 (5 bases). This CDR3 contains 14 residues. V lost 3 bases, J lost 5 bases, and 13 bases lay in between. Germline loops: CDR1 LGHNA, CDR2 YNFKEQ. DNA of the CDR3: TGTGCCAGCAGCCAGTCGCGGGGGGGTACTGAAGCTTTCTTT. The encoded protein is CASSQSRGGTEAFF.

The J gene is TRBJ2-1, the V gene TRBV6-2 or TRBV6-3; maybe TRBD1 (5 bases). V dropped 5 bases and J dropped 0 bases, with 20 bases sitting between them. The CDR3 loop spans 18 amino acids. The germline gives CDR1 MNHEY, CDR2 SVGEGT. The chain's CDR3 is CASSTSLRVPSSYNEQFF. Written as DNA, the CDR3 is TGTGCCAGCAGTACTTCCCTCAGGGTCCCCAGCTCCTACAATGAGCAGTTCTTC.

The gene calls are TRBV28 and TRBJ1-5; no clear D. The CDR3 extends over 14 amino acids. V gave up 2 bases and J gave up 2 bases, with 7 bases separating them. Germline-derived CDR1 and CDR2 are MDHEN and SYDVKM. The CDR3 nucleotides read TGTGCCAGCAGTTTAATGTCGCGCAATCAGCCCCAGCATTTT. This translates into CASSLMSRNQPQHF. The variable domain in full, with the rest retrieved from reference TRBV28 and TRBJ1-5, is DVKVTQSSRYLVKRTGEKVFLECVQDMDHENMFWYRQDPGLGLRLIYFSYDVKMKEKGDIPEGYSVSREKKERFSLILESASTNQTSMYLCASSLMSRNQPQHFGDGTRLSIL.

The chain joins TRBV7-9 to TRBJ2-2; D is unclear. This CDR3 contains 14 residues. Germline V gene data show CDR1 as SEHNR and CDR2 as FQNEAQ (reference sequence). V dropped 2 bases and J dropped 2 bases, with 6 bases sitting between them. As DNA, the CDR3 is TGTGCCAGCAGCTTACAGGTTAACACCGGGGAGCTGTTTTTT. Protein: CASSLQVNTGELFF.

This clone was seen a single time. The J gene is TRBJ1-2, the V gene TRBV5-1; the match to TRBD1 covers 8 bases. After removal of 3 bases from V and 3 bases from J, the junction contained 7 bases not matched to a gene. This CDR3 is built from 15 residues. Germline CDR1 and CDR2: SGHRS and YFSETQ. For the CDR3, the DNA is TGCGCCAGCAGCTCGTCGACAGGGGCTGACTATGGCTACACCTTC. This gives the protein CASSSSTGADYGYTF. The full variable domain, in which reference TRBV5-1 and TRBJ1-2 provide the parts outside the CDR3, is KAGVTQTPRYLIKTRGQQVTLSCSPISGHRSVSWYQQTPGQGLQFLFEYFSETQRNKGNFPGRFSGRQFSNSRSEMNVSTLELGDSALYLCASSSSTGADYGYTFGSGTRLTVV.

This chain joins TRBV28 and TRBJ1-1; no clear D gene. Trimming removed 5 bases at V and 10 bases at J, with 14 bases between. Germline CDR1 is MDHEN and CDR2 is SYDVKM. The CDR3 is 12 residues long. The CDR3 region is CASSPRTRGAFF. The CDR3 region has the DNA TGTGCCAGCAGTCCAAGGACCCGGGGAGCTTTCTTT.

The chain carries TRBV7-8 and TRBJ2-7, with TRBD1 identical over 7 bases. The CDR3 spans 16 residues. Germline CDR1 and CDR2: SGHVS and FQNEAQ. V lost 5 bases and J lost 1; bases outside the gene matches: 11. The DNA of the CDR3 is TGTGCCAGCAGCCCCTTCGCTGCAGGGGGATCCTACGAGCAGTACTTC. Translated, it gives CASSPFAAGGSYEQYF.

V gene TRBV2 combines with J gene TRBJ1-5; the D is unclear. CDR3 length: 15 residues. The ends were cut back, 7 bases at V and 0 bases at J, with 13 bases in the middle. Germline V gene lookup returns CDR1 SNHLY and CDR2 FYNNEI. CDR3 loop: CASTLREISNQPQHF. The CDR3 coding sequence is TGTGCCAGCACCCTTCGGGAGATTAGCAATCAGCCCCAGCATTTT. Full variable domain (outside the CDR3, taken from reference TRBV2 and TRBJ1-5): EPEVTQTPSHQVTQMGQEVILRCVPISNHLYFYWYRQILGQKVEFLVSFYNNEISEKSEIFDDQFSVERPDGSNFTLKIRSTKLEDSAMYFCASTLREISNQPQHFGDGTRLSIL.

This rearrangement joins TRBV20-1 to TRBJ2-3, with D possibly being TRBD2 (5 bases). Deletions cut 7 bases from V and 0 bases from J, with 14 bases between. CDR3 length equals 14 residues. Germline V gene sequence: CDR1 DFQATT, CDR2 SNEGSKA (reference sequence). As DNA, the CDR3 is TGCAGTGTTACTGACTACTTTAGCACAGATACGCAGTATTTT. Its protein is CSVTDYFSTDTQYF.

CDR3 region: CASSIQDYYGYTF. In nucleotides, the CDR3 is TGTGCCAGCAGCATACAGGATTACTATGGCTACACCTTC. The chain links TRBV14 to TRBJ1-2; the D gene is possibly TRBD1 (5 bases). The CDR3 has 13 amino acids. Per the germline V gene, CDR1 is SGHDN and CDR2 is FVKESK. Trimming pared 5 bases from V and 3 bases from J, leaving 10 bases between.

V is TRBV7-2 and J is TRBJ1-4; 10 positions agree with TRBD1. The germline V gene encodes CDR1 SGHTA and CDR2 FQGNSA. V gave up 6 bases and J gave up 5 bases; unmatched junction bases: 6. This CDR3 region has 15 residues. The DNA of the CDR3 is TGTGCCAGCAGTTCCCCGGGACAGGGGAATGAAAAACTGTTTTTT. This translates into CASSSPGQGNEKLFF.